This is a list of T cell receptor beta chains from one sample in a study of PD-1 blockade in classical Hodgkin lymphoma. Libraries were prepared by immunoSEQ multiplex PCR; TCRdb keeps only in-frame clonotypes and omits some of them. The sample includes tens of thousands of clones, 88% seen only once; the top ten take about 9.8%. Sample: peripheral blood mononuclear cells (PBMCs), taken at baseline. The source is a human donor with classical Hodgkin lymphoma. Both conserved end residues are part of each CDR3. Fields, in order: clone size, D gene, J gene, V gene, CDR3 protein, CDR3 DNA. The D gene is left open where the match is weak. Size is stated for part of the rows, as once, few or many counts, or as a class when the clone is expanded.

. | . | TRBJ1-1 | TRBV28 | CASSLGLLAFF | TGTGCCAGCAGTTTAGGGTTGTTAGCTTTCTTT
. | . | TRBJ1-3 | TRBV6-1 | CASGDRSSGNTIYF | TGTGCCAGCGGTGACAGGTCCTCTGGAAACACCATATATTTT
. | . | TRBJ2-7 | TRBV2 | CASRPIYEQYF | TGTGCCAGCAGGCCAATCTACGAGCAGTACTTC
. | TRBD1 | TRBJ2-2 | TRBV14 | CASSQRQGYTGELFF | TGTGCCAGCAGCCAGAGACAGGGGTACACCGGGGAGCTGTTTTTT
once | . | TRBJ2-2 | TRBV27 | CASSFANTGELFF | TGTGCCAGCAGTTTTGCGAACACCGGGGAGCTGTTTTTT
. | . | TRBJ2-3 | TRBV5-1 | CASSLRLDHSTDTQYF | TGCGCCAGCAGCTTGAGACTAGACCATAGCACAGATACGCAGTATTTT
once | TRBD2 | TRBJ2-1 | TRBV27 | CASSLWVTSGSGEQFF | TGTGCCAGCAGTTTATGGGTTACTAGCGGGAGCGGTGAGCAGTTCTTC
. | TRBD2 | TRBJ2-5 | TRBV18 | CASSPKVSGGLAGRETQYF | TGTGCCAGCTCACCAAAGGTGTCGGGCGGCCTAGCGGGACGAGAGACCCAGTACTTC
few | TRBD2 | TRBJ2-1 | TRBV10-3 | CAIARLAGDNEQFF | TGTGCCATCGCCAGACTAGCGGGAGACAATGAGCAGTTCTTC
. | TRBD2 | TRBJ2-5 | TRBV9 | CASSVGSGRVQTQYF | TGTGCCAGCAGCGTAGGCTCAGGGAGGGTCCAGACCCAGTACTTC
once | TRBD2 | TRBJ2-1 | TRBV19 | CASSIGGGEYNEQFF | TGTGCCAGTAGTATAGGCGGGGGGGAATACAATGAGCAGTTCTTC
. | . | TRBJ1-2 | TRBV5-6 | CASSLAPLGDSHGYTF | TGTGCCAGCAGCTTGGCCCCATTGGGGGATTCCCATGGCTACACCTTC
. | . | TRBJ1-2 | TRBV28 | CASSFRRIGYTF | TGTGCCAGCAGTTTTAGGCGGATAGGCTACACCTTC
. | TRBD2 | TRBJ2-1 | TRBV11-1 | CASSFGAGVTAGEQFF | TGTGCCAGCAGCTTTGGAGCGGGAGTCACCGCAGGTGAGCAGTTCTTC
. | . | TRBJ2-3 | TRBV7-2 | CASSQGGDTQYF | TGTGCCAGCAGCCAAGGCGGGGATACGCAGTATTTT
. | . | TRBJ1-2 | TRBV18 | CASSPLGQGYGYTF | TGTGCCAGCTCACCACTCGGCCAGGGCTATGGCTACACCTTC
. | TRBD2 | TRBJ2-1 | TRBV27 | CASSQVAGSYNEQFF | TGTGCCAGCAGTCAGGTAGCGGGATCTTACAATGAGCAGTTCTTC
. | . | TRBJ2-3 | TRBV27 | CASSIITGGDTQYF | TGTGCCAGCAGCATTATAACTGGGGGAGATACGCAGTATTTT
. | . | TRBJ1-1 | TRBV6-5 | CASSSGTGNTEAFF | TGTGCCAGCAGTTCAGGGACGGGGAACACTGAAGCTTTCTTT
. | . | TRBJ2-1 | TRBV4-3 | CASSQEGSSYNEQFF | TGCGCCAGCAGCCAAGAGGGTAGCTCCTACAATGAGCAGTTCTTC
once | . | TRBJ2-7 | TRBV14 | CASSPGYEQYF | TGTGCCAGCAGTCCAGGGTACGAGCAGTACTTC
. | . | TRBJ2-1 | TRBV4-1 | CASSQEESLNSNEQFF | TGCGCCAGCAGCCAGGAAGAGAGTTTGAATAGCAATGAGCAGTTCTTC
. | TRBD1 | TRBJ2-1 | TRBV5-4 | CASRITGGSYNEQFF | TGTGCCAGCAGGATTACAGGGGGCTCCTACAATGAGCAGTTCTTC
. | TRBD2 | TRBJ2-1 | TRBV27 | CASSPSGTSDHNEQFF | TGTGCCAGCAGTCCTTCCGGGACTAGCGATCATAATGAGCAGTTCTTC
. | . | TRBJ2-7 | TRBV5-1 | CASSLAEGVFDYEQYF | TGCGCCAGCAGCTTGGCCGAGGGGGTCTTTGACTACGAGCAGTACTTC
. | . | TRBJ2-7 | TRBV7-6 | CASSPKSGEQYF | TGTGCCAGCAGCCCAAAGTCCGGCGAGCAGTACTTC
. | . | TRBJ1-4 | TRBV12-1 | CASSIRQGRNSEKLFF | TGTGCCAGCAGCATTAGACAGGGTCGGAATAGCGAAAAACTGTTTTTT
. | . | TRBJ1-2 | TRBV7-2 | CASSFLAEGYGYTF | TGTGCCAGCAGCTTTTTGGCAGAGGGGTATGGCTACACCTTC
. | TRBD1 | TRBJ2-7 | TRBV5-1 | CASSTDRTYEQYF | TGCGCCAGCAGCACGGACAGGACCTACGAGCAGTACTTC
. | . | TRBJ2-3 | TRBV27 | CASSLNSADTQYF | TGTGCCAGCAGTCTAAATAGCGCAGATACGCAGTATTTT
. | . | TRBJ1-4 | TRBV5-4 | CASSRGGTDLQKLFF | TGTGCCAGCAGCCGCGGAGGGACTGACTTACAAAAACTGTTTTTT
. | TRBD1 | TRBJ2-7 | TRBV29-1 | CSVGQAHEQYF | TGCAGCGTAGGACAGGCCCACGAGCAGTACTTC
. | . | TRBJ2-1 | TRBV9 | CASSVGSSVTNSYNEQFF | TGTGCCAGCAGCGTAGGGTCTAGCGTCACAAACTCCTACAATGAGCAGTTCTTC
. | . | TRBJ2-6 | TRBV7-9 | CAQPGSGANVLTF | TGTGCTCAGCCAGGATCTGGGGCCAACGTCCTGACTTTC
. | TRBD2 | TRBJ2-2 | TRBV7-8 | CASSHPPGLAGGPARELFF | TGTGCCAGCAGCCATCCCCCGGGACTAGCGGGGGGTCCAGCCCGGGAGCTGTTTTTT
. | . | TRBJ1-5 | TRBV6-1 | CASSEYGWGGYNQPQHF | TGTGCCAGCAGTGAATATGGGTGGGGGGGATATAATCAGCCCCAGCATTTT
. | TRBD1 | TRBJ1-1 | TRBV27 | CASRPRQGANTEAFF | TGTGCCAGCAGACCACGACAGGGGGCGAACACTGAAGCTTTCTTT
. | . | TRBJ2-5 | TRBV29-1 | CSVEFGIPAQETQYF | TGCAGCGTTGAGTTCGGAATCCCAGCTCAAGAGACCCAGTACTTC
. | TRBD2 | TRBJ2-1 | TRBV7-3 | CASSYSSGMGYNEQFF | TGTGCCAGCAGCTATTCTAGCGGGATGGGTTACAATGAGCAGTTCTTC
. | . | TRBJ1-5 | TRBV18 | CASSQQGNSNQPQHF | TGTGCCAGCTCACAACAGGGTAATAGCAATCAGCCCCAGCATTTT
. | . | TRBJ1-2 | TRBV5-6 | CASSPGYYGYTF | TGTGCCAGCAGCCCTGGATACTATGGCTACACCTTC
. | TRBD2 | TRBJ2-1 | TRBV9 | CASSVELLAGANNEQFF | TGTGCCAGCAGCGTCGAACTACTAGCGGGGGCAAACAATGAGCAGTTCTTC